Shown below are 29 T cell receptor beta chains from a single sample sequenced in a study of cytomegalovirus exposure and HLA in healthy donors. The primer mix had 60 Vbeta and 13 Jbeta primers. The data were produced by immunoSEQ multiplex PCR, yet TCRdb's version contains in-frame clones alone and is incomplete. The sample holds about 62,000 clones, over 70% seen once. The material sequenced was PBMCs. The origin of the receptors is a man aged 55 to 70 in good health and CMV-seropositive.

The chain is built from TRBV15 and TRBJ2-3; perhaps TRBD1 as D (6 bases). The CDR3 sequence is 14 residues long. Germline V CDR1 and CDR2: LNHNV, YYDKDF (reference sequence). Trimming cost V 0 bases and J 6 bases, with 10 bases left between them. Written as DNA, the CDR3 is TGTGCCACCAGCAGAGACAGGGGCTTCGATACGCAGTATTTT. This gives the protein CATSRDRGFDTQYF.

The CDR3 here is CASSHGTGYHEQYF. In DNA, the CDR3 is TGTGCCAGCAGCCACGGGACAGGGTACCACGAGCAGTACTTC. V gene TRBV5-5 combines with J gene TRBJ2-7, with 9 positions matching TRBD1. This CDR3 is built from 14 residues. CDR1 SGHKS and CDR2 YYEKEE come from the germline V gene (reference sequence). J lost 5 bases, V lost 4 bases, and 7 bases had no gene match.

The CDR3 bases are TGTGCCAGCAGCTTACTGGGGGGGGGCAATTCACCCCTCCACTTT. This encodes CASSLLGGGNSPLHF. J is TRBJ1-6 and V is TRBV11-2; perhaps TRBD1 as D (6 bases). The V and J ends lost 2 bases and 7 bases respectively, with 12 bases between them. The CDR3 totals 15 residues. The germline V gene encodes CDR1 SGHAT and CDR2 FQNNGV.

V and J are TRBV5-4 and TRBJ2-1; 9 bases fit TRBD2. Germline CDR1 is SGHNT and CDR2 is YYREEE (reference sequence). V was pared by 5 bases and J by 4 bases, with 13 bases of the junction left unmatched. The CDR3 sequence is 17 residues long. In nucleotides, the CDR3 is TGTGCCAGCAGGGAGCGTCGCGGGAGGGCCACATACAATGAGCAGTTCTTC. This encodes CASRERRGRATYNEQFF.

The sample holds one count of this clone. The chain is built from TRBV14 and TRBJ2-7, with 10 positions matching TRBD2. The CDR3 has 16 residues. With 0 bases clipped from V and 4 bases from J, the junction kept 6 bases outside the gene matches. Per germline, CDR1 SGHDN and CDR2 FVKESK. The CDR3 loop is CASSQDRLAGVYEQYF. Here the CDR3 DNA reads TGTGCCAGCAGCCAAGATAGGCTAGCGGGGGTTTACGAGCAGTACTTC.

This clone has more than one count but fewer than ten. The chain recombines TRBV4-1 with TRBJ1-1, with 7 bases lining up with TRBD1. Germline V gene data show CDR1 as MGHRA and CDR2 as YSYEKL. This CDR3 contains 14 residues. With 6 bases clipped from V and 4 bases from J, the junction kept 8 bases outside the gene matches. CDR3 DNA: TGCGCCAGCAGACTACAGGGGTTTAGCACTGAAGCTTTCTTT. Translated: CASRLQGFSTEAFF.

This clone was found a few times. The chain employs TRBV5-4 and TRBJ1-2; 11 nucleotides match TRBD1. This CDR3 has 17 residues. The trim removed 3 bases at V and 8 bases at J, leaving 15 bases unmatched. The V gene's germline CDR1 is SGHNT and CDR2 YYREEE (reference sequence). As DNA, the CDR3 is TGTGCCAGCAGCTCGACGACACTTGGACAGGGGGCGGAGGGCTACACCTTC. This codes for CASSSTTLGQGAEGYTF.

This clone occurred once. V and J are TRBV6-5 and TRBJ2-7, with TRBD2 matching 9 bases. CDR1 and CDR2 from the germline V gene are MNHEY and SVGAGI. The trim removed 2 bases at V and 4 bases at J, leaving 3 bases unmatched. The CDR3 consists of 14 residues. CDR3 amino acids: CASSYGAGGYEQYF. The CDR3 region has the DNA TGTGCCAGCAGTTACGGAGCGGGAGGATACGAGCAGTACTTC.

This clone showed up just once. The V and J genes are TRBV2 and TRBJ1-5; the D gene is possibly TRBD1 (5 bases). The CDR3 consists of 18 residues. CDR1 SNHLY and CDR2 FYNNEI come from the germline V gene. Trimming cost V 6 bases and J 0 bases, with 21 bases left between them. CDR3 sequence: CASRPNYLDRYSNQPQHF. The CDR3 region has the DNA TGTGCCAGCAGACCCAATTACTTAGACAGATATAGCAATCAGCCCCAGCATTTT.

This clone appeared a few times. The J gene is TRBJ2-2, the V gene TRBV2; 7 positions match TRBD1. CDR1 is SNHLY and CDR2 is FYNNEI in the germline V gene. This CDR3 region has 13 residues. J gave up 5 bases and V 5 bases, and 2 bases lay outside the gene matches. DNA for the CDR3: TGTGCCAGCAGTCCGGACAGGACCGGGGAGCTGTTTTTT. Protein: CASSPDRTGELFF. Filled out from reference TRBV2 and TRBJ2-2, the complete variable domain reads EPEVTQTPSHQVTQMGQEVILRCVPISNHLYFYWYRQILGQKVEFLVSFYNNEISEKSEIFDDQFSVERPDGSNFTLKIRSTKLEDSAMYFCASSPDRTGELFFGEGSRLTVL.

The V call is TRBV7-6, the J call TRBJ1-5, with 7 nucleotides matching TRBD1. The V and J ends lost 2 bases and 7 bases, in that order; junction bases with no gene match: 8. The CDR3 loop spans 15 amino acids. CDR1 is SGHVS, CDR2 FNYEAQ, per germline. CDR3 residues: CASSLRPQGGQPQHF. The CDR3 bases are TGTGCCAGCAGCTTAAGGCCCCAGGGGGGACAGCCCCAGCATTTT.

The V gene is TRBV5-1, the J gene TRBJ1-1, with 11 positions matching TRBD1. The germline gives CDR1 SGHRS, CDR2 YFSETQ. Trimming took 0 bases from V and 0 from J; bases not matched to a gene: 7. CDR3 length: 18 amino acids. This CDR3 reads CASSLATGTGGMNTEAFF. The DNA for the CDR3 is TGCGCCAGCAGCTTGGCTACCGGGACAGGGGGGATGAACACTGAAGCTTTCTTT.

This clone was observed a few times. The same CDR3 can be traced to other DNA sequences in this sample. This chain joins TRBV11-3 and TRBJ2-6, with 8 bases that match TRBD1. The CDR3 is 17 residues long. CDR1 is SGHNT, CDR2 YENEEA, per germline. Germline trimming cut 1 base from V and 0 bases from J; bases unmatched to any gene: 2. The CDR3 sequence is CASSLGTGSSGANVLTF. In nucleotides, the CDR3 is TGTGCCAGCAGCTTAGGGACAGGGAGCTCTGGGGCCAACGTCCTGACTTTC. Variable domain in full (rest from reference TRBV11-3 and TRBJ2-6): EAGVVQSPRYKIIEKKQPVAFWCNPISGHNTLYWYLQNLGQGPELLIRYENEEAVDDSQLPKDRFSAERLKGVDSTLKIQPAELGDSAVYLCASSLGTGSSGANVLTFGAGSRLTVL.

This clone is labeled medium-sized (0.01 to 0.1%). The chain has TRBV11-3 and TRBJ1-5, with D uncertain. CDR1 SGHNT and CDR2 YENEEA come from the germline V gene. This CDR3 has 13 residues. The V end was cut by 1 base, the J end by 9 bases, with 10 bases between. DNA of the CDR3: TGTGCCAGCAGCTTAGGCCACGGAGTGCCCCAGCATTTT. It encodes CASSLGHGVPQHF.

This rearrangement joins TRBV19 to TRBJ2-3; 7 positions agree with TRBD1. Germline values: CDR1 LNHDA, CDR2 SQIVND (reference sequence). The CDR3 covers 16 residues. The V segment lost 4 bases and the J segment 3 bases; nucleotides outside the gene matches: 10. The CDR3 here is CASSTRQGSATDTQYF. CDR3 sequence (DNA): TGTGCCAGTAGTACAAGACAGGGCTCAGCGACAGATACGCAGTATTTT.

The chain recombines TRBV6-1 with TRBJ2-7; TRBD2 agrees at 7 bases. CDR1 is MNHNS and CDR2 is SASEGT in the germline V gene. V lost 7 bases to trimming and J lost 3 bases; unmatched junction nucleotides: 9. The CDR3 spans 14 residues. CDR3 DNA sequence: TGTGCCAGCATCTGGGAGGGTCCCCTCTACGAGCAGTACTTC. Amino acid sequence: CASIWEGPLYEQYF.

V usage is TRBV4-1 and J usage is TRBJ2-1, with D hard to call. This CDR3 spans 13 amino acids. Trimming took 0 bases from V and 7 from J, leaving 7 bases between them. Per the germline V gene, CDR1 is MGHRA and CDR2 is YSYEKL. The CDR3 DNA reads TGCGCCAGCAGCCAAGATTGGCGGAATGAGCAGTTCTTC. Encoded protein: CASSQDWRNEQFF.

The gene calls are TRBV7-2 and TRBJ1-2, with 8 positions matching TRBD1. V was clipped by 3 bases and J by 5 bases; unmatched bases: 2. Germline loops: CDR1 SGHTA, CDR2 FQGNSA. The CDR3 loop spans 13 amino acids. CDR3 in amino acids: CASSLGQEYGYTF. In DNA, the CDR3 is TGTGCCAGCAGCTTGGGACAGGAATATGGCTACACCTTC.

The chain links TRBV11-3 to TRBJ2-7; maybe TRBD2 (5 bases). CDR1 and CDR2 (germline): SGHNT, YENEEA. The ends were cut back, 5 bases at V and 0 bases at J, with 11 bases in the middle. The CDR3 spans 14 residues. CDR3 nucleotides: TGTGCCAGCAGCAACCTAGCCCTCTCCTACGAGCAGTACTTC. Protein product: CASSNLALSYEQYF. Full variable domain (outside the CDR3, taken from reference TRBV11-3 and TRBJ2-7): EAGVVQSPRYKIIEKKQPVAFWCNPISGHNTLYWYLQNLGQGPELLIRYENEEAVDDSQLPKDRFSAERLKGVDSTLKIQPAELGDSAVYLCASSNLALSYEQYFGPGTRLTVT.

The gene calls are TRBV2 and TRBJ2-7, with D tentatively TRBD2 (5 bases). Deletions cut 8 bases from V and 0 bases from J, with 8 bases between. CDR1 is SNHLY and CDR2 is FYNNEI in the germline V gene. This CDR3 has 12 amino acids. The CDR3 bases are TGTGCCAGCCTCCGGGACTCCTACGAGCAGTACTTC. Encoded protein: CASLRDSYEQYF.

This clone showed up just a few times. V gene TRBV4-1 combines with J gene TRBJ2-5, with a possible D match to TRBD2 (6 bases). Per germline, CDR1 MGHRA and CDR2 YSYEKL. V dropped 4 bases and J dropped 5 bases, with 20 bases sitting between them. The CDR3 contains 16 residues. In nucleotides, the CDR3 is TGCGCCAGCAGCCCGGAGGGCTCTAGGGTGTGGGAGACCCAGTACTTC. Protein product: CASSPEGSRVWETQYF.

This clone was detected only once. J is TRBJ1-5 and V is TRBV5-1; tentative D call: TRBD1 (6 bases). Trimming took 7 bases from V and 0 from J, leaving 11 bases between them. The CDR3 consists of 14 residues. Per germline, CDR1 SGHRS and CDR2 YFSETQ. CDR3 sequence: CASEDSNSNQPQHF. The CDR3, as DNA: TGCGCCAGCGAGGACAGTAATAGCAATCAGCCCCAGCATTTT.

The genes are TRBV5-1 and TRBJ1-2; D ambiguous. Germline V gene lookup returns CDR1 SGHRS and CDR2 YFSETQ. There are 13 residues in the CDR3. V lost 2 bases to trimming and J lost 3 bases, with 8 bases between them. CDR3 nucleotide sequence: TGCGCCAGCAGCTTTACCCGGGACTATGGCTACACCTTC. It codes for CASSFTRDYGYTF.

As DNA, the CDR3 is TGTGCCAGCAGCGTAGCGGCGGGAGGGCCCTCAGATACGCAGTATTTT. Protein: CASSVAAGGPSDTQYF. The J gene is TRBJ2-3, the V gene TRBV9; 9 bases agree with TRBD2. CDR1 SGDLS and CDR2 YYNGEE come from the germline V gene. This CDR3 is built from 16 residues. V lost 0 bases to trimming and J lost 4 bases; unmatched junction nucleotides: 6.

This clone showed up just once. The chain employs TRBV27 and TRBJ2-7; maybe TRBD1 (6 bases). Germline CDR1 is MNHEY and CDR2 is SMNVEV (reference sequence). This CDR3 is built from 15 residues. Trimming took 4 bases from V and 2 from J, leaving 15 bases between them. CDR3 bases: TGTGCCAGCAGTTGGGGGCGGACCCCACCCTACGAGCAGTACTTC. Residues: CASSWGRTPPYEQYF.

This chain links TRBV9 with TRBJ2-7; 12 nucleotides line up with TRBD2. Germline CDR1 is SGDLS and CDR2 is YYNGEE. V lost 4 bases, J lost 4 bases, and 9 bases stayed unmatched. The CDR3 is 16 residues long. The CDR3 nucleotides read TGTGCCAGCAGCCCACAAATACTAGCGGGAGGTTACGAGCAGTACTTC. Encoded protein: CASSPQILAGGYEQYF.

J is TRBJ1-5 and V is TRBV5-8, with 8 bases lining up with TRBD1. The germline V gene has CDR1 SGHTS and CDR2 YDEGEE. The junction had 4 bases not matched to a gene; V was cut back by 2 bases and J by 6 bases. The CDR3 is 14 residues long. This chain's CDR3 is CASSFDRGIQPQHF. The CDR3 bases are TGTGCCAGCAGCTTTGACAGGGGCATTCAGCCCCAGCATTTT.

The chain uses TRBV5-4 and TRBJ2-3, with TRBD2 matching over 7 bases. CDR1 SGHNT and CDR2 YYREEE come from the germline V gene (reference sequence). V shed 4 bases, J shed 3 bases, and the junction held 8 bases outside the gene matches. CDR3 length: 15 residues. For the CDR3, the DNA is TGTGCCAGCAGCCCACTAGCGATGGGGACAGATACGCAGTATTTT. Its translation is CASSPLAMGTDTQYF.

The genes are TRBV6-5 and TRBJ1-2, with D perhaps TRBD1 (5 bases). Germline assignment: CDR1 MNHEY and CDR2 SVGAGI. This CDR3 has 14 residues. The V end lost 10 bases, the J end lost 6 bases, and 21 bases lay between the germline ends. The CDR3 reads CATKETVGGDGYTF. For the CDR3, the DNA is TGTGCCACCAAGGAGACAGTAGGTGGGGATGGCTACACCTTC.